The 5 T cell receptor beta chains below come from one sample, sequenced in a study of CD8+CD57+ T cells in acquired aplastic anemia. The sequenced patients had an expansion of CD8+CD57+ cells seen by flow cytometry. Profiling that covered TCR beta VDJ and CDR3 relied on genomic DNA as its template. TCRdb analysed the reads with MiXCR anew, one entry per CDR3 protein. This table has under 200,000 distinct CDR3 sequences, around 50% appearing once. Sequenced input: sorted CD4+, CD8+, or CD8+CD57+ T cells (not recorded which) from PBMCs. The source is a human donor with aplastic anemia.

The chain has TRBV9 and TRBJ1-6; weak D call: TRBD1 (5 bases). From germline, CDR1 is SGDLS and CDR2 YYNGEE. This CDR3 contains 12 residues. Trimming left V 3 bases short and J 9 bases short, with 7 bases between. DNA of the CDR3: TGTGCCAGCAGCGGGGGCTTTTCACCCCTCCACTTT. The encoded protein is CASSGGFSPLHF.

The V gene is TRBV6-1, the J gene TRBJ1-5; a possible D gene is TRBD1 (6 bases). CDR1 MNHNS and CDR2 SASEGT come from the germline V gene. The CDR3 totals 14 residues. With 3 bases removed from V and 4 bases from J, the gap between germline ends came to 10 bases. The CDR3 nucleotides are TGTGCCAGCAGTGACCGGACAGCGAATCAGCCCCAGCATTTT. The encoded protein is CASSDRTANQPQHF.

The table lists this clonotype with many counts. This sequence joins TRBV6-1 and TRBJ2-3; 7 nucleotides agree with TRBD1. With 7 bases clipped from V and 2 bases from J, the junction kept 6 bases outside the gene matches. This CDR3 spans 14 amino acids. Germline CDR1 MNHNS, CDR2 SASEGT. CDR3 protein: CASTTGVSTDTQYF. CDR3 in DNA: TGTGCCAGCACCACAGGGGTATCCACAGATACGCAGTATTTT.

For the CDR3, the DNA is TGTGCCATCAGACCCCTAGGCGGGAGGGCCGTCTACGAGCAGTACTTC. This gives the protein CAIRPLGGRAVYEQYF. The chain recombines TRBV10-3 with TRBJ2-7, with 9 bases that match TRBD2. Germline-derived CDR1 and CDR2 are ENHRY and SYGVKD. Trimming took 6 bases from V and 3 from J; bases not matched to a gene: 12. The length of the CDR3 is 16 residues.

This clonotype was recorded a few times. The CDR3 sequence is CASSAAGTGVGEQYF. CDR3 nucleotides: TGTGCCAGCAGCGCGGCCGGGACAGGGGTGGGCGAGCAGTACTTC. The rearrangement joins TRBV7-2 to TRBJ2-7; the match to TRBD1 covers 10 bases. Germline CDR1 SGHTA, CDR2 FQGNSA. The CDR3 is 15 amino acids. With V trimmed by 5 bases and J by 6 bases, 10 bases remained unmatched.